This T cell receptor beta chain was profiled in a study of T cells after yellow fever vaccination. The study's findings and limits: Subsequent to the booster, the majority of primary-vaccination clones reappeared (around 95% CD4, 80% to 90% CD8).

The ends were cut back, 4 bases at V and 2 bases at J, with 13 bases in the middle. This CDR3 has 15 amino acids. Germline CDR1 SGHVS, CDR2 FQNEAQ. Each CDR3 protein is one row after TCRdb ran MiXCR on the 5' RACE reads. This sample has 250,000 to 350,000 distinct CDR3 sequences, with around 7% found just once. Comment on this clonotype: Its target is unknown.

The material sequenced was PBMCs, taken around 45 days after the first yellow fever vaccination. The chain is built from TRBV7-8 and TRBJ2-3; possible D gene TRBD1, 6 bases. The source of this sequence is a man aged 18 to 30 who received the YFV17D yellow fever vaccine. As DNA, the CDR3 is TGTGCCAGCAGCTCAGGGACATCCAACACAGATACGCAGTATTTT. It encodes CASSSGTSNTDTQYF.